This TCR beta chain emerged from a study of post-analysis software for immune sequencing data. As for the study in general: Progressive-relapsing, secondary progressive and relapsing-remitting multiple sclerosis were among the disease courses included.

Germline V CDR1 and CDR2: SGHVS, FNYEAQ. The CDR3 has 14 amino acids. The V end was cut by 5 bases, the J end by 2 bases, with 10 bases between. Each TCR beta cDNA library carried unique molecular identifiers. T cells numbering about 0.85 to 11 million yielded roughly 0.5 million cDNA molecules. TCRdb re-called the PCR reads through MiXCR, storing one row per CDR3 protein. The sample holds 600,000 to 750,000 distinct CDR3 sequences, around 60% seen once. To note about this clonotype: Its antigen remains unknown.

The study, taken as a whole, reports: Under the F measure, samples that were prepared in one batch clustered strongly together. The five TRBV segments detected at higher frequency in patients than in controls included TRBV5-6, TRBV5-1 and TRBV20-1. Normalized Chao1 diversity was significantly lower in multiple sclerosis patients than in controls.

The rearrangement joins TRBV7-6 to TRBJ1-5; D is undetermined. The TCR comes from a girl aged 2-10 years with multiple sclerosis. Sequenced input: blood. This CDR3 is CASSDRPGNQPQHF. Written as DNA, the CDR3 is TGTGCCAGCAGCGACCGACCGGGCAATCAGCCCCAGCATTTT.